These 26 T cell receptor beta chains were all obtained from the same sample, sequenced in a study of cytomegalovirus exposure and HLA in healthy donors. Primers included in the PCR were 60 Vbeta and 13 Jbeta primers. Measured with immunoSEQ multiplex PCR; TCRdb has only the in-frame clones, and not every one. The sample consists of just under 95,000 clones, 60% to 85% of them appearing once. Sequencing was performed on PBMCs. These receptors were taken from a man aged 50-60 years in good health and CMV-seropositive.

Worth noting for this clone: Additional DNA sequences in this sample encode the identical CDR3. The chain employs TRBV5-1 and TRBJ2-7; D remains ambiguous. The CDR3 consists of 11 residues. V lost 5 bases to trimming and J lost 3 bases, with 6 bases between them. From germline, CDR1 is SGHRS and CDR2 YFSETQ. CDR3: CASRLDYEQYF. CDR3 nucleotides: TGCGCCAGCAGACTCGACTACGAGCAGTACTTC.

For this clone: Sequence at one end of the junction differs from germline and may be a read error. The CDR3 DNA reads TGTGCCAGCAGCTTAGAGGGGAGGAGCAATCAGCCCCAGAATTTT. This codes for CASSLEGRSNQPQNF. The chain couples TRBV7-2 to TRBJ1-5, with D tentatively TRBD1 (5 bases). There are 15 residues in the CDR3. Germline V gene lookup returns CDR1 SGHTA and CDR2 FQGNSA.

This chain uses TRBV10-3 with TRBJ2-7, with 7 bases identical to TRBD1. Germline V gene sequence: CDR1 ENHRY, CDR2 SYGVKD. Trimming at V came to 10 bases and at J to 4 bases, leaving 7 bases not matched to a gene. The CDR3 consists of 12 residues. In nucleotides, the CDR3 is TGTGCCACCACCGACAGGGCGTACGAGCAGTACTTC. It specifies CATTDRAYEQYF.

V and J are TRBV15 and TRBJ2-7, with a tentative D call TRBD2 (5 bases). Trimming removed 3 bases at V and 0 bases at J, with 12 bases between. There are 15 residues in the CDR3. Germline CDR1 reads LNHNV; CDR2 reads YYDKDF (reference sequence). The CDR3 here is CATSRVVDSSYEQYF. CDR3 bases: TGTGCCACCAGCAGGGTGGTGGACTCCTCCTACGAGCAGTACTTC.

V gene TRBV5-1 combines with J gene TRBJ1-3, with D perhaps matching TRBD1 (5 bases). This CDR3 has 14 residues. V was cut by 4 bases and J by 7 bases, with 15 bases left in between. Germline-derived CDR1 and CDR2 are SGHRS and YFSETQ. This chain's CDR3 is CASSPKSGENTIYF. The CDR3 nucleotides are TGCGCCAGCAGCCCGAAGTCGGGGGAGAACACCATATATTTT.

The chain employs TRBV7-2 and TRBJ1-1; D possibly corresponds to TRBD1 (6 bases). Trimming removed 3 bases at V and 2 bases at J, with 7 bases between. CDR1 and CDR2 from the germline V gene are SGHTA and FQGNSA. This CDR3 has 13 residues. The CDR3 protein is CASSFRGNTEAFF. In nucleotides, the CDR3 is TGTGCCAGCAGCTTCAGGGGAAACACTGAAGCTTTCTTT.

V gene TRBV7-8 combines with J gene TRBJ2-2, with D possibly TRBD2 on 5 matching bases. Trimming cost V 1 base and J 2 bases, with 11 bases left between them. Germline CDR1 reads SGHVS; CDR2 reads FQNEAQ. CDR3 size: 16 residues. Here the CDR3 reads CASSLVTGTNTGELFF. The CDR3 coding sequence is TGTGCCAGCAGCTTAGTAACGGGAACCAACACCGGGGAGCTGTTTTTT. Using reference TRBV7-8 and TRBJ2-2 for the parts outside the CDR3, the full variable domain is GAGVSQSPRYKVAKRGQDVALRCDPISGHVSLFWYQQALGQGPEFLTYFQNEAQLDKSGLPSDRFFAERPEGSVSTLKIQRTQQEDSAVYLCASSLVTGTNTGELFFGEGSRLTVL.

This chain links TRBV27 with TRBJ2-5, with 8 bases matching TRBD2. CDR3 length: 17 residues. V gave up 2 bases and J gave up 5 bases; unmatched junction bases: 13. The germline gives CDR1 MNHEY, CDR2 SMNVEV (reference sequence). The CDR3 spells CASSLRVLAGHVETQYF. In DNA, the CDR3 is TGTGCCAGCAGTTTACGTGTTCTAGCGGGTCACGTTGAGACCCAGTACTTC.

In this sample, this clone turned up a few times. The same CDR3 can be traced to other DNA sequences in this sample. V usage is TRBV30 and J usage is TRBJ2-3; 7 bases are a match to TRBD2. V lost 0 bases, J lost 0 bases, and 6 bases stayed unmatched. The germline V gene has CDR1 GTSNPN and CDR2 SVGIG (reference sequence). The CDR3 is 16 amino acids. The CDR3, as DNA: TGTGCCTGGAGTGTCTTCTCGGGGGGTAGCACAGATACGCAGTATTTT. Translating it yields CAWSVFSGGSTDTQYF.

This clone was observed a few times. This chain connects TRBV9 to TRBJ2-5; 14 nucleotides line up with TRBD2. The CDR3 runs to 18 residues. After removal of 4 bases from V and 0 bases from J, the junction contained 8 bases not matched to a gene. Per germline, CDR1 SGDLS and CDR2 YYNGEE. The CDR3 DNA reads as TGTGCCAGCAGCTACGGACTAGCGGGGGGCCTGTACCAAGAGACCCAGTACTTC. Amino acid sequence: CASSYGLAGGLYQETQYF.

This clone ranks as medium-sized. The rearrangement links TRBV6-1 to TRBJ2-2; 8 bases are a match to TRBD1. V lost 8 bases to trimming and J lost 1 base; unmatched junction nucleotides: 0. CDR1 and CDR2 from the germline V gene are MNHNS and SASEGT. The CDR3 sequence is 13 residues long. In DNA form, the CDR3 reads TGTGCCAGCGACAGGGGGAACACCGGGGAGCTGTTTTTT. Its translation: CASDRGNTGELFF.

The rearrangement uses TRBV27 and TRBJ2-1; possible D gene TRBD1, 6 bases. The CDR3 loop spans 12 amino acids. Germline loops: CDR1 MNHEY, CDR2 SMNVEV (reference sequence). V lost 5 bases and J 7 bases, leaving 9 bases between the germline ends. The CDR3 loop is CASSEQGNEQFF. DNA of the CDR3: TGTGCCAGCAGTGAACAGGGTAATGAGCAGTTCTTC.

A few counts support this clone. CDR3 amino acids: CASSFRSEAFF. CDR3 nucleotide sequence: TGTGCCAGCAGCTTTCGTTCTGAAGCTTTCTTT. This rearrangement joins TRBV7-9 to TRBJ1-1; D gene unclear. With 3 bases removed from V and 6 bases from J, the gap between germline ends came to 5 bases. The CDR3 totals 11 residues. CDR1 is SEHNR and CDR2 is FQNEAQ in the germline V gene (reference sequence).

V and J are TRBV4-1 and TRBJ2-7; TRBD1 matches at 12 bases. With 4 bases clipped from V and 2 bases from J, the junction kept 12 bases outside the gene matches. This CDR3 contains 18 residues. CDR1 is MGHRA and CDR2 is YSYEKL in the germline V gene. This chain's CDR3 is CASSPGQGASRGTYEQYF. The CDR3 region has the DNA TGCGCCAGCAGCCCGGGACAGGGGGCCTCGAGGGGGACCTACGAGCAGTACTTC.

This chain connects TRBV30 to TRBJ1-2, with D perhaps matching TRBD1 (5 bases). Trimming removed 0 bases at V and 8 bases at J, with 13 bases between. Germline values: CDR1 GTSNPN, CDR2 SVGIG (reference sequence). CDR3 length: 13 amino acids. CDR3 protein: CAWSVQAGQGYTF. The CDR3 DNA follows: TGTGCCTGGAGTGTACAAGCAGGGCAGGGCTACACCTTC.

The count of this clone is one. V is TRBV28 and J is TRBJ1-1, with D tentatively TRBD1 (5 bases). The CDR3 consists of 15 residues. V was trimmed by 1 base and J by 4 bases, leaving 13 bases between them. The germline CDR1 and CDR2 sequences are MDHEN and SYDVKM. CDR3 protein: CASSLSDSRSTEAFF. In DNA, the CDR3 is TGTGCCAGCAGTTTATCCGACAGCCGATCCACTGAAGCTTTCTTT.

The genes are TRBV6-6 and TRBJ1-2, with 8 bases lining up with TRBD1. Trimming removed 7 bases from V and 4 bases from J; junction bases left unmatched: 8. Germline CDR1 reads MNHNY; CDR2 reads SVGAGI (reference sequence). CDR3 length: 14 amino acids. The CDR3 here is CASIRQGAVYGYTF. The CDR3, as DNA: TGTGCCAGCATTCGTCAGGGGGCGGTCTATGGCTACACCTTC.

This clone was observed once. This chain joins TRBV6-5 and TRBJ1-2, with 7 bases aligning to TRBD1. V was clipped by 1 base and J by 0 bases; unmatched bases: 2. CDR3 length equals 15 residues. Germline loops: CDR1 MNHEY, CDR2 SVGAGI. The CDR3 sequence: CASSYLGTANYGYTF. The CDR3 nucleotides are TGTGCCAGCAGTTACTTAGGGACAGCTAACTATGGCTACACCTTC.

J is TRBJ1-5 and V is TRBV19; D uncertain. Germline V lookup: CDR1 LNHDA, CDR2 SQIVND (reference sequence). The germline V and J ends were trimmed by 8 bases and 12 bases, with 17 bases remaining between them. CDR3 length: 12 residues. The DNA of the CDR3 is TGTGCCAGTGGAGCGGAGTTCAGGATCCAGCATTTT. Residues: CASGAEFRIQHF.

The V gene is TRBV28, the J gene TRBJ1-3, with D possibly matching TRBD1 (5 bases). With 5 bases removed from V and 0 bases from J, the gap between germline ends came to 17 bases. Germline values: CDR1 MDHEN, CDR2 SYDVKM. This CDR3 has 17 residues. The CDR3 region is CASSTPPGRASGNTIYF. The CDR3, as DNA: TGTGCCAGCAGTACCCCCCCCGGCAGGGCCTCTGGAAACACCATATATTTT. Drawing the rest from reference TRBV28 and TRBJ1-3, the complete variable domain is DVKVTQSSRYLVKRTGEKVFLECVQDMDHENMFWYRQDPGLGLRLIYFSYDVKMKEKGDIPEGYSVSREKKERFSLILESASTNQTSMYLCASSTPPGRASGNTIYFGEGSWLTVV.

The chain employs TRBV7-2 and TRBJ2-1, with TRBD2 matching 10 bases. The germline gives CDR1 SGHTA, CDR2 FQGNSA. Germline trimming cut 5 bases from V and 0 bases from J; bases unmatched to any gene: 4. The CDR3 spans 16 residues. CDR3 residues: CASSGSSGGSYNEQFF. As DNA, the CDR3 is TGTGCCAGCAGCGGATCTAGCGGGGGCTCCTACAATGAGCAGTTCTTC.

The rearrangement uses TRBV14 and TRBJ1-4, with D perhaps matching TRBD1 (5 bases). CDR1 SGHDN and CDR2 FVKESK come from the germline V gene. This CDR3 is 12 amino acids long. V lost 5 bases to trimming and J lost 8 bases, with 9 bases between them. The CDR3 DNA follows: TGTGCCAGCAGCGGCGCAGGGGAAAAACTGTTTTTT. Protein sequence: CASSGAGEKLFF.

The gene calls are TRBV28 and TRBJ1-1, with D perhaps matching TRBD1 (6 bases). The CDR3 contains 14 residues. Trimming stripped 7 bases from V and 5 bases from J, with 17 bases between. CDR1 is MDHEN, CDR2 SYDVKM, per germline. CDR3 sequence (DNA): TGTGCCAGCATCCTGACAGGAGTCCGTACTGAAGCTTTCTTT. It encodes CASILTGVRTEAFF.

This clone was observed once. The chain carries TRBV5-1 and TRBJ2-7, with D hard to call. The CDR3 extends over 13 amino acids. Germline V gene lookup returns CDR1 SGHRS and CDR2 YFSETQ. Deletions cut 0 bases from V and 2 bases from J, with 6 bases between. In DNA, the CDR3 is TGCGCCAGCAGCTTGGCCAGTACCTACGAGCAGTACTTC. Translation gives CASSLASTYEQYF.

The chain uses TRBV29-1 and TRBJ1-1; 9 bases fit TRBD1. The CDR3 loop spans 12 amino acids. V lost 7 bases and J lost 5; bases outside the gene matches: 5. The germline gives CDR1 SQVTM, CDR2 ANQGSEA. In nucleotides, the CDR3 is TGCAGCGCAGACAGGGGGGGGACTGAAGCTTTCTTT. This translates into CSADRGGTEAFF.

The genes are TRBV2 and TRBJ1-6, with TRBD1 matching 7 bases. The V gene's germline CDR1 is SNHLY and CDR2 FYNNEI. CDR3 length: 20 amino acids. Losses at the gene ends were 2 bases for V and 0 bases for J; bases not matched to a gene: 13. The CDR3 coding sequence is TGTGCCAGCAGTGAAAGGCTGAGGACAGGAACCAGCTCCTATAATTCACCCCTCCACTTT. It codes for CASSERLRTGTSSYNSPLHF.